A single sample is the source of the 29 T cell receptor beta chains below, sequenced in a study of lymphopenia after photon versus proton radiotherapy. This table comes from immunoSEQ multiplex PCR, and its TCRdb copy is limited to in-frame clones, with some not included. The table has some 27,000 clones, about 81% seen once. Sample: peripheral blood, taken from a patient treated with photon-based radiotherapy. These receptors came from a man aged 45 to 65 with gastric cancer.

The V call is TRBV10-2, the J call TRBJ1-4; a possible D gene is TRBD1 (6 bases). The germline V and J ends were trimmed by 8 bases and 8 bases, with 12 bases remaining between them. The germline V gene has CDR1 WSHSY and CDR2 SAAADI. The CDR3 has 12 residues. The CDR3 here is CASSGAGEKLFF. DNA for the CDR3: TGCGCCAGCTCAGGGGCAGGAGAAAAACTGTTTTTT.

The J gene is TRBJ2-5, the V gene TRBV28, with D perhaps TRBD1 (6 bases). Deletions cut 10 bases from V and 3 bases from J, with 12 bases between. Germline lookup yields CDR1 MDHEN and CDR2 SYDVKM. CDR3 length equals 12 residues. Here the CDR3 reads CATKWTEETQYF. CDR3 nucleotides: TGTGCCACCAAATGGACAGAAGAGACCCAGTACTTC.

This sequence joins TRBV9 and TRBJ1-5; D gene ambiguous. Germline values: CDR1 SGDLS, CDR2 YYNGEE. Between the trimmed V and J ends, which lost 3 bases and 3 bases, there was a span of 13 bases. This CDR3 contains 15 residues. The DNA of the CDR3 is TGTGCCAGCAGCGCTGGTCCTCGCATCAATCAGCCCCAGCATTTT. This translates into CASSAGPRINQPQHF.

The rearrangement links TRBV19 to TRBJ2-3, with D tentatively TRBD1 or TRBD2 (6 bases each). V lost 1 base, J lost 3 bases, and 11 bases lay in between. This CDR3 is 15 amino acids long. From germline, CDR1 is LNHDA and CDR2 SQIVND (reference sequence). The CDR3 loop reads CASSIGRGGTDTQYF. In DNA, the CDR3 is TGTGCCAGTAGTATAGGCAGGGGAGGAACAGATACGCAGTATTTT.

Many counts were recorded for this clone. The J gene is TRBJ2-3, the V gene TRBV12-5; 7 nucleotides match TRBD1. The CDR3 has 15 residues. V lost 5 bases and J lost 2; bases outside the gene matches: 7. CDR1 is LGHNT and CDR2 is FRNRAP in the germline V gene. Written as DNA, the CDR3 is TGTGCTAGTGGTGCTGGGGACAGCCCCACAGATACGCAGTATTTT. This gives the protein CASGAGDSPTDTQYF.

For this clone: The junction does not match germline at one end; this may be a read error. The chain combines TRBV7-6 with TRBJ2-5; D not certain. Germline lookup yields CDR1 SGHVS and CDR2 FNYEAQ. This CDR3 has 13 residues. The CDR3 DNA is TGTGCCACCAGCAATATCGCTGGCGAGACCCAGTACTTC. Protein: CATSNIAGETQYF.

V is TRBV5-1 and J is TRBJ1-4; D remains unclear. CDR1 is SGHRS and CDR2 is YFSETQ in the germline V gene. The CDR3 covers 15 residues. V dropped 3 bases and J dropped 7 bases, with 16 bases sitting between them. CDR3 protein: CASSSNTIIGEKLFF. The CDR3 region has the DNA TGCGCCAGCAGCTCAAATACTATCATAGGTGAAAAACTGTTTTTT.

J is TRBJ1-4 and V is TRBV5-5; D perhaps matches TRBD1 (6 bases). The germline V and J ends were trimmed by 3 bases and 5 bases, with 14 bases remaining between them. Germline CDR1 SGHKS, CDR2 YYEKEE (reference sequence). The CDR3 sequence is 15 residues long. DNA of the CDR3: TGTGCCAGCAGCTACTCGGGGACACCGAATGAAAAACTGTTTTTT. Translated, it gives CASSYSGTPNEKLFF.

The chain employs TRBV7-8 and TRBJ1-5; 7 bases agree with TRBD1. V was clipped by 5 bases and J by 0 bases; unmatched bases: 7. This CDR3 contains 16 residues. Per germline, CDR1 SGHVS and CDR2 FQNEAQ. The CDR3, as DNA: TGTGCCAGCAGCACTTCAGGGGGAAGTAGCAATCAGCCCCAGCATTTT. Its protein is CASSTSGGSSNQPQHF.

The chain couples TRBV6-6 to TRBJ1-6; TRBD1 matches at 10 bases. CDR1 MNHNY and CDR2 SVGAGI come from the germline V gene (reference sequence). Losses at the gene ends were 6 bases for V and 10 bases for J; bases not matched to a gene: 6. The CDR3 length is 14 residues. The CDR3: CASRTGTGESPLHF. As DNA, the CDR3 is TGTGCCAGCAGAACCGGGACAGGGGAATCACCCCTCCACTTT.

This chain connects TRBV6-1 to TRBJ1-1, with 8 nucleotides matching TRBD1. With 5 bases clipped from V and 6 bases from J, the junction kept 11 bases outside the gene matches. CDR1 and CDR2 from the germline V gene are MNHNS and SASEGT. CDR3 length equals 15 residues. The CDR3 spells CASSPQGAFVSEAFF. In DNA form, the CDR3 reads TGTGCCAGCAGTCCGCAGGGGGCTTTCGTGTCTGAAGCTTTCTTT.

This clone was observed at least ten times. The V and J genes are TRBV6-5 and TRBJ2-3; 11 positions match TRBD2. The CDR3 runs to 15 residues. The V and J ends lost 4 bases and 6 bases, in that order; junction bases with no gene match: 6. Germline V gene data show CDR1 as MNHEY and CDR2 as SVGAGI. CDR3 nucleotides: TGTGCCAGCAGTTTCACTAGCGGGGGTGTCGATACGCAGTATTTT. This codes for CASSFTSGGVDTQYF.

The rearrangement uses TRBV19 and TRBJ1-5, with 10 bases lining up with TRBD1. J lost 9 bases, V lost 2 bases, and 10 bases had no gene match. The CDR3 totals 16 residues. CDR1 is LNHDA, CDR2 SQIVND, per germline (reference sequence). CDR3 nucleotide sequence: TGTGCCAGTAGTATAACACGGGACAGGGGCCAATGGCCCCAGCATTTT. Protein sequence: CASSITRDRGQWPQHF. The variable domain in full, completed from reference TRBV19 and TRBJ1-5, reads DGGITQSPKYLFRKEGQNVTLSCEQNLNHDAMYWYRQDPGQGLRLIYYSQIVNDFQKGDIAEGYSVSREKKESFPLTVTSAQKNPTAFYLCASSITRDRGQWPQHFGDGTRLSIL.

This chain joins TRBV4-3 and TRBJ1-6; D remains ambiguous. V was cut by 2 bases and J by 7 bases, with 9 bases left in between. Looked up from germline, CDR1 is LGHNA and CDR2 is YSLEER. There are 14 residues in the CDR3. The DNA for the CDR3 is TGCGCCAGCAGCCAACTATACTTCAATTCACCCCTCCACTTT. It translates to CASSQLYFNSPLHF.

The rearrangement links TRBV6-1 to TRBJ2-5, with D perhaps assigned TRBD1 or TRBD2 (6 bases each). The CDR3 is 16 residues long. The germline V gene encodes CDR1 MNHNS and CDR2 SASEGT. The V end lost 2 bases, the J end lost 1 base, and 14 bases lay between the germline ends. CDR3 protein: CASSEWVGGTQETQYF. CDR3 nucleotides: TGTGCCAGCAGTGAATGGGTGGGGGGCACCCAAGAGACCCAGTACTTC.

This clone appeared a few times. CDR3 DNA: TGTGCCAGCTCACTCCCGGGACCCCGATATGGCTACACCTTC. Protein sequence: CASSLPGPRYGYTF. The chain employs TRBV18 and TRBJ1-2, with a tentative D call TRBD1 (5 bases). V dropped 4 bases and J dropped 5 bases, with 14 bases sitting between them. Germline CDR1 reads KGHSH; CDR2 reads LQKENI. This CDR3 contains 14 residues.

This clone was detected only a few times. The chain has TRBV10-3 and TRBJ1-3; D unclear. Trimming pared 8 bases from V and 0 bases from J, leaving 14 bases between. This CDR3 is 15 amino acids long. Germline CDR1 and CDR2: ENHRY and SYGVKD. The CDR3 spells CAIAMAGFSGNTIYF. Written as DNA, the CDR3 is TGTGCCATCGCGATGGCAGGCTTCTCTGGAAACACCATATATTTT.

The chain joins TRBV19 to TRBJ1-4; a weak D match, TRBD1 (5 bases). CDR3 length equals 15 residues. V was pared by 7 bases and J by 8 bases, with 20 bases between. In germline, CDR1 is LNHDA, CDR2 SQIVND (reference sequence). The CDR3 protein is CASTREGTGREKLFF. CDR3 bases: TGTGCCAGTACCCGCGAGGGGACCGGTCGGGAAAAACTGTTTTTT.

With respect to this clone: The same CDR3 can be traced to other DNA sequences in this sample. The rearrangement uses TRBV5-1 and TRBJ1-1; D is uncertain. CDR3 length equals 13 residues. CDR1 and CDR2 (germline): SGHRS, YFSETQ. The V end lost 0 bases, the J end lost 1 base, and 4 bases lay between the germline ends. This CDR3 reads CASSLDRNTEAFF. In DNA, the CDR3 is TGCGCCAGCAGCTTGGACCGGAACACTGAAGCTTTCTTT. The complete variable domain, with remaining parts taken from reference TRBV5-1 and TRBJ1-1, reads KAGVTQTPRYLIKTRGQQVTLSCSPISGHRSVSWYQQTPGQGLQFLFEYFSETQRNKGNFPGRFSGRQFSNSRSEMNVSTLELGDSALYLCASSLDRNTEAFFGQGTRLTVV.

The chain carries TRBV5-5 and TRBJ2-7; either TRBD1 or TRBD2 may supply D (5 bases each). V was clipped by 0 bases and J by 3 bases, with 13 bases between them. The germline V gene has CDR1 SGHKS and CDR2 YYEKEE (reference sequence). The CDR3 loop spans 15 amino acids. CDR3 coding DNA: TGTGCCAGCAGCTTGGAATTGGGACCGAGCTACGAGCAGTACGTC. Translated: CASSLELGPSYEQYV.

The rearrangement joins TRBV10-3 to TRBJ2-1; 12 nucleotides agree with TRBD2. V lost 3 bases to trimming and J lost 4 bases; unmatched junction nucleotides: 4. Germline lookup yields CDR1 ENHRY and CDR2 SYGVKD. The CDR3 is 16 amino acids. In DNA form, the CDR3 reads TGTGCCATCAGTGATCTAGCGGGGGGGTTTTACAATGAGCAGTTCTTC. Translation gives CAISDLAGGFYNEQFF.

The chain has TRBV9 and TRBJ1-2; the match to TRBD1 covers 8 bases. V trimming: 2 bases; J trimming: 4 bases; junction bases outside the gene matches: 4. The germline V gene has CDR1 SGDLS and CDR2 YYNGEE. The CDR3 sequence is 14 residues long. CDR3 region: CASSVGTGPYGYTF. Here the CDR3 DNA reads TGTGCCAGCAGCGTTGGGACAGGACCCTATGGCTACACCTTC. The full variable domain, in which reference TRBV9 and TRBJ1-2 provide the parts outside the CDR3, is DSGVTQTPKHLITATGQRVTLRCSPRSGDLSVYWYQQSLDQGLQFLIQYYNGEERAKGNILERFSAQQFPDLHSELNLSSLELGDSALYFCASSVGTGPYGYTFGSGTRLTVV.

V gene TRBV30 combines with J gene TRBJ1-4; D perhaps matches TRBD1 (6 bases). Germline CDR1 and CDR2: GTSNPN and SVGIG (reference sequence). The CDR3 loop spans 13 amino acids. The V end lost 5 bases, the J end lost 7 bases, and 14 bases lay between the germline ends. The CDR3 DNA is TGTGCCTGGTCCGCAGGGGTGGGTGAAAAACTGTTTTTT. Translating it yields CAWSAGVGEKLFF.

J is TRBJ2-1 and V is TRBV21-1; the D call in the table, TRBD2, was not verified against the DNA. TRBV21-1 has pseudogene status. This CDR3 is 19 amino acids long. The CDR3: CASSPGLAGEPSSYNEQFF. As DNA, the CDR3 is TGTGCCAGCAGCCCCGGACTAGCGGGGGAACCCTCCTCCTACAATGAGCAGTTCTTC.

The chain uses TRBV30 and TRBJ1-2, with D unclear. Germline-derived CDR1 and CDR2 are GTSNPN and SVGIG (reference sequence). This CDR3 is 14 amino acids long. V lost 3 bases to trimming and J lost 5 bases, with 16 bases between them. CDR3 in DNA: TGTGCCTGGAGCCTATCATGGGTTTCTTATGGCTACACCTTC. It is translated as CAWSLSWVSYGYTF.

Here the CDR3 reads CASSTRDRVLSGELFF. In DNA, the CDR3 is TGTGCCAGCAGCACCCGGGACAGGGTATTAAGCGGGGAGCTGTTTTTT. The J gene is TRBJ2-2, the V gene TRBV7-8; 9 nucleotides align to TRBD1. Germline CDR1 is SGHVS and CDR2 is FQNEAQ. The ends lost 5 bases at V and 7 bases at J; junction bases unmatched: 11. This CDR3 region has 16 residues.

The gene calls are TRBV9 and TRBJ2-2; 9 bases agree with TRBD2. This CDR3 has 16 residues. V lost 4 bases to trimming and J lost 0 bases; unmatched junction nucleotides: 4. Germline CDR1 and CDR2: SGDLS and YYNGEE. CDR3 in amino acids: CASSPRGGANTGELFF. CDR3 DNA sequence: TGTGCCAGCAGCCCGCGGGGGGGCGCGAACACCGGGGAGCTGTTTTTT.

This clone is a singleton in its sample. The chain combines TRBV7-9 with TRBJ1-1; D might be TRBD1 (6 bases). Trimming cost V 4 bases and J 1 base, with 7 bases left between them. Germline values: CDR1 SEHNR, CDR2 FQNEAQ (reference sequence). The CDR3 length is 13 residues. The CDR3 loop reads CASSSDRNTEAFF. The DNA of the CDR3 is TGTGCCAGCAGCTCGGACAGGAACACTGAAGCTTTCTTT.

V usage is TRBV6-1 and J usage is TRBJ2-3; TRBD2 matches 14 bases. V lost 7 bases, J lost 7 bases, and 4 bases stayed unmatched. The germline CDR1 and CDR2 sequences are MNHNS and SASEGT. The CDR3 is 14 residues long. CDR3 sequence: CASKTSGGAHTQYF. The CDR3 DNA follows: TGTGCCAGCAAGACTAGCGGGGGGGCCCATACGCAGTATTTT.